Sequencing of this T cell receptor beta chain was carried out in a study of blood T cell repertoires in COVID-19. The overall study: From the United States, Italy and Spain came samples of acute and convalescent COVID-19. The cDNA or gDNA used as material had been derived from T cells, B-cell-depleted T cells, or PBMCs.

Original processing notes: Using reference gene primer amplification, nucleated cell counts were estimated. Here immunoSEQ multiplex PCR was the method, and the copy in TCRdb shows in-frame clones only, minus some. V, J and clone size were drawn from that table, and D and trimming were deduced from the DNA. The table shows 70,000 or so clones, with 70% to 90% occurring only once. Germline-derived CDR1 and CDR2 are LNHDA and SQIVND (reference sequence). V lost 1 base, J lost 6 bases, and 10 bases lay in between. This CDR3 comprises 13 residues. A single count supports this clone. The chain joins TRBV19 to TRBJ2-7; D is undetermined. The sequenced sample consisted of peripheral blood. This receptor was taken from a woman at least 80 years old with active COVID-19. CDR3 protein: CASSIGLDAEQYF. The CDR3 DNA sequence: TGTGCCAGTAGTATAGGGCTAGATGCCGAGCAGTACTTC.